Sequencing of this TCR beta chain was carried out in a study of T cell changes during pregnancy in multiple sclerosis. Repertoires were generated with immunoSEQ multiplex PCR, while TCRdb's copy carries only in-frame clones and drops some. Among approximately 84,000 clones listed, over 85% were seen once. The CDR3 spans 14 residues. V shed 5 bases and J shed 1 base, with 12 bases lying between them. The germline V gene has CDR1 LNHDA and CDR2 SQIVND (reference sequence). The chain recombines TRBV19 with TRBJ2-7; no clear D gene. This sequence originates from a female donor in good health, enrolled as a control in a pregnancy study. The sample in question was peripheral blood, obtained in the second trimester of pregnancy. The CDR3, as DNA: TGTGCCAGTAGTCCCGGCTTGACTTCCTACGAGCAGTACTTC. This encodes CASSPGLTSYEQYF.